This T cell receptor (beta chain) was identified during a study of T-cell reconstitution after alpha-beta-depleted transplantation in children (dated by TCRdb to the mid-2010s). For context, the study as a whole: Using TCR repertoire profiling, the study followed T-cell immune reconstitution in a quantitative way in children after TCRalphabeta/CD19-depleted allogeneic hematopoietic cell transplantation.

The paper as a whole reports these results and caveats: In some patients, the high TCRbeta diversity seen at day 60 was put down to recipient T cells and intrathymic progenitors that had survived conditioning. The apparently early recovery of alphabetaT-cell counts about two months after transplant reportedly depended on only several hundred rapidly expanded clones that came from non-depleted graft cells. The frequencies of hyperexpanded clones fell over the following months, and after one year, T-cell counts and TCRbeta diversity were mostly attributed to newly produced T cells.

What the treatment or condition label conveys for this sample: allogeneic hematopoietic cell transplantation with graft depleted of TCRalphabeta T cells and CD19 B cells. The transplant recipients were children given TCRalphabeta/CD19-depleted allogeneic hematopoietic cell grafts. Worth noting for this clonotype: Its antigen is unknown. Base quality data are lacking; no much larger clone is found one base away.

The library came from PCR. Data came from an Illumina HiSeq 2500. To normalize quantification of the TCRbeta repertoire, the TCR libraries were built with molecular barcoding that relied on unique molecular identifiers. TCRdb redid the processing of the public reads, applying fastp at Q25 and MiXCR, and retained in-frame beta chains. Each CDR3 protein appears once, grouped with its most common genes and DNA. In this sample the table shows about 580,000 distinct CDR3 sequences, 23% of which occur a single time. The ten largest clones take up 11% to 15% of the sample. Deletion took 3 bases off V and 4 bases off J, with a span of 10 bases between the germline ends. The CDR3 has 14 amino acids, counting the end cysteine and phenylalanine. Here the CDR3 DNA is all that survives: 42 bases in frame from base 1.

The origin of this receptor is a boy less than two years old who had a stem cell transplant for acute myeloid leukemia, so the T cells may come from the graft donor. Sequencing was performed on PBMCs, mostly from graft donor cells, taken 360 days after TCRalphabeta/CD19-depleted stem cell transplant. Recombination joined TRBV7-1 with TRBJ1-5, with no reliable assignment of the D segment. TRBV7-1 is identified as an open reading frame with a role that is uncertain. The DNA is as follows: TGTGCCAGCAGCTCGGACGGTGCTAATCAGCCCCAGCATTTT. It translates as CASSSDGANQPQHF.